The 10 T cell receptor beta chains listed next were all sequenced from one sample in a study of OX40 agonist ivuxolimab in advanced cancers. Profiling relied on immunoSEQ multiplex PCR, and the TCRdb table lists in-frame clones only, not all of them. The table shows approximately 30,000 clones, with roughly 84% occurring only once. The input for sequencing was CD4+ or CD8+ T cells sorted from blood, taken in a trial of the OX40 agonist ivuxolimab. The receptor set was obtained from an adult with an advanced solid tumor such as melanoma, head and neck, liver or kidney cancer.

This clone has only one observation. The V gene is TRBV7-6, the J gene TRBJ1-4; a weak D match, TRBD1 (5 bases). Trimming removed 1 base at V and 3 bases at J, with 6 bases between. This CDR3 has 14 residues. In germline, CDR1 is SGHVS, CDR2 FNYEAQ. The CDR3 region is CASSLGGANEKLFF. DNA for the CDR3: TGTGCCAGCAGCTTAGGGGGGGCTAATGAAAAACTGTTTTTT.

This clone was seen a handful of times. The chain employs TRBV11-2 and TRBJ2-7; D not resolved. The CDR3 runs 12 residues. Trimming removed 6 bases at V and 4 bases at J, with 10 bases between. CDR1 and CDR2 from the germline V gene are SGHAT and FQNNGV. The CDR3 reads CASRHDLYEQYF. In DNA form, the CDR3 reads TGTGCCAGCAGGCACGATTTGTACGAGCAGTACTTC.

The chain couples TRBV21-1 to TRBJ2-5; TRBD2, the table's D call, was not compared with the DNA. TRBV21-1 is noted as a pseudogene. This CDR3 has 17 residues. Here the CDR3 DNA reads TGTGCCAGCAGCAAACAGCTAGCGGGAGTTTTAGTAGAGACCCAGTACTTC. Its translation: CASSKQLAGVLVETQYF.

This chain uses TRBV4-3 with TRBJ2-3; 12 bases align to TRBD2. The CDR3 runs 15 residues. From germline, CDR1 is LGHNA and CDR2 YSLEER. V lost 5 bases, J lost 6 bases, and 6 bases stayed unmatched. Here the CDR3 reads CASSKTSGGADTQYF. The DNA for the CDR3 is TGCGCCAGCAGCAAGACTAGCGGGGGCGCGGATACGCAGTATTTT.

The chain joins TRBV5-1 to TRBJ2-7, with D perhaps being TRBD1 or TRBD2 (7 bases each). The CDR3 loop spans 16 amino acids. Trimming stripped 3 bases from V and 5 bases from J, with 21 bases between. Germline CDR1 is SGHRS and CDR2 is YFSETQ. The CDR3 sequence: CASSWGRARGRDEQYF. The DNA for the CDR3 is TGCGCCAGCAGCTGGGGTCGCGCCAGGGGGAGGGACGAGCAGTACTTC.

The chain couples TRBV4-1 to TRBJ2-1; 10 bases are a match to TRBD2. CDR1 and CDR2 (germline): MGHRA, YSYEKL. The V and J ends lost 1 base and 9 bases, in that order; junction bases with no gene match: 9. CDR3 length equals 16 residues. Written as DNA, the CDR3 is TGCGCCAGCAGCCAAGTATCAAGCGGGGGGGGTGTTGAGCAGTTCTTC. Protein product: CASSQVSSGGGVEQFF.

The gene calls are TRBV15 and TRBJ2-2, with D possibly being TRBD1 or TRBD2 (5 bases each). Germline CDR1 LNHNV, CDR2 YYDKDF (reference sequence). V dropped 7 bases and J dropped 3 bases, with 9 bases sitting between them. The CDR3 has 13 amino acids. In DNA form, the CDR3 reads TGTGCCACCAAGGGACCTCACACCGGGGAGCTGTTTTTT. Residues: CATKGPHTGELFF.

This sequence joins TRBV7-9 and TRBJ2-6, with D possibly being TRBD1 (5 bases). The V end lost 5 bases, the J end lost 2 bases, and 16 bases lay between the germline ends. The CDR3 loop spans 17 amino acids. Germline CDR1 reads SEHNR; CDR2 reads FQNEAQ (reference sequence). In DNA, the CDR3 is TGTGCCAGCAGCCCCCGCCTAGGGGTAGCTGGGGCCAACGTCCTGACTTTC. It codes for CASSPRLGVAGANVLTF. The variable domain in full, with the rest retrieved from reference TRBV7-9 and TRBJ2-6, is DTGVSQNPRHKITKRGQNVTFRCDPISEHNRLYWYRQTLGQGPEFLTYFQNEAQLEKSRLLSDRFSAERPKGSFSTLEIQRTEQGDSAMYLCASSPRLGVAGANVLTFGAGSRLTVL.

V is TRBV7-9 and J is TRBJ2-4; 7 nucleotides match TRBD1. This CDR3 comprises 17 residues. The J segment lost 4 bases and the V segment lost 5 bases, leaving 14 bases of the junction unmatched. The V gene's germline CDR1 is SEHNR and CDR2 FQNEAQ (reference sequence). The CDR3 reads CASSRRGGQDPKNIQYF. CDR3 coding DNA: TGTGCCAGCAGCCGCCGGGGTGGACAGGACCCAAAAAACATTCAGTACTTC.

The chain combines TRBV5-1 with TRBJ2-1, with 9 bases that match TRBD1. The CDR3 loop spans 13 amino acids. CDR1 and CDR2 from the germline V gene are SGHRS and YFSETQ. The V segment lost 7 bases and the J segment 7 bases; nucleotides outside the gene matches: 6. Here the CDR3 reads CASWGTGMNEQFF. The CDR3 nucleotides read TGCGCCAGCTGGGGGACAGGGATGAATGAGCAGTTCTTC.